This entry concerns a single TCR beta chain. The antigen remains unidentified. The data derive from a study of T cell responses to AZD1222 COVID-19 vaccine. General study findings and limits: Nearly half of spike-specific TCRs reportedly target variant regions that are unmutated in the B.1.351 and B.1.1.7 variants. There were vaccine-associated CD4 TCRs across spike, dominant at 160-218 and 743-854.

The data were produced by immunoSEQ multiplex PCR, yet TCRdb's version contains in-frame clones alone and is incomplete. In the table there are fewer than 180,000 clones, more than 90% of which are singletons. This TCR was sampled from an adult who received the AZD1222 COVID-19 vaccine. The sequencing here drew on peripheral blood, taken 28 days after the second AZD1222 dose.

CDR3 in amino acids: CASSDEAASFQNEQFF. CDR3 nucleotides: TGTGCCAGCAGTGATGAGGCAGCTTCTTTCCAGAATGAGCAGTTCTTC. The chain combines TRBV2 with TRBJ2-1, with unresolved D. V was pared by 3 bases and J by 7 bases, with 19 bases between. The CDR3 has 16 residues. CDR1 and CDR2 (germline): SNHLY, FYNNEI.